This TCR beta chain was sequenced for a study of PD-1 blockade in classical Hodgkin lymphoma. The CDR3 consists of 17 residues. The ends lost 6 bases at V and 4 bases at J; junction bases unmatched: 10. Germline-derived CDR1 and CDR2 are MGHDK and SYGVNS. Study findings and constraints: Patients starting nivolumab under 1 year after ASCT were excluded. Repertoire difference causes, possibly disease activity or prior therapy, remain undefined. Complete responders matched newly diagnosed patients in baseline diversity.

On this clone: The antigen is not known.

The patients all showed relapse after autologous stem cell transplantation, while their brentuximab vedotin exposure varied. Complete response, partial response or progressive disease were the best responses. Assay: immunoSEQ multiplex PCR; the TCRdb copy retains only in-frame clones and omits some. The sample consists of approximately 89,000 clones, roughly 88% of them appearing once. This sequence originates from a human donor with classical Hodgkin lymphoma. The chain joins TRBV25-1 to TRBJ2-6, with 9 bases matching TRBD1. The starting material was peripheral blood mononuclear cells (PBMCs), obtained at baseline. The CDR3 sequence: CASSRPGTGLGANVLTF. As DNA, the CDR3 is TGTGCCAGCAGCCGTCCCGGGACAGGGTTAGGGGCCAACGTCCTGACTTTC.